This T cell receptor beta chain was profiled in a study of CD8 T cells in Susac syndrome. Findings of the study overall: The study admitted that it had a relatively small number of individuals in its TCR sequencing and HLA analysis.

The V end was cut by 5 bases, the J end by 5 bases, with 21 bases between. Germline values: CDR1 SGHVS, CDR2 FQNEAQ. The CDR3 covers 16 residues. RNA amounts of roughly 0.5 to 1 ug underwent reverse transcription with random hexamers. The method of amplification for TCR beta CDR3 was immunoSEQ multiplex PCR, covering 54 Vbeta and 13 Jbeta. TCRdb recomputed calls from the immunoSEQ multiplex PCR reads with MiXCR, one row per CDR3 protein. The data contain 70,000 to 100,000 distinct CDR3 sequences, 85% to 95% of them seen just once; the ten biggest clones take up over 0.25%. The individuals used as controls were healthy donors who had been matched for both age and sex. On this clonotype: What it binds is not known.

This sequence was found in a human donor in good health. The rearrangement links TRBV7-8 to TRBJ2-5; D ambiguous. Sequencing was done on a sample of CD8+ T cells from PBMCs. The CDR3 DNA reads TGTGCCAGCAGCCTATTAGGTTATGTGGGCCGGGAGACCCAGTACTTC. It codes for CASSLLGYVGRETQYF.